This is a list of T cell receptor beta chains from one sample in a study of blood T cell repertoires in COVID-19. Some clones are missing from TCRdb's copy, which holds only in-frame ones; the method was immunoSEQ multiplex PCR. The data show around 150,000 clones, around 74% seen once. Sample: peripheral blood. These receptor sequences come from a woman aged 80 or older with acute or convalescent COVID-19. The CDR3 runs from the conserved cysteine through the conserved F or W. The order of the fields is V gene, J gene, CDR3 protein.

v_call: TRBV5-1; j_call: TRBJ1-4; cdr3_aa: CASSVGRATNEKLFF
v_call: TRBV7-8; j_call: TRBJ1-2; cdr3_aa: CASSLSRVDGYTF
v_call: TRBV12-3/TRBV12-4; j_call: TRBJ1-2; cdr3_aa: CASRQSGWDGYTF
v_call: TRBV5-1; j_call: TRBJ2-1; cdr3_aa: CASSPNARQGVSYNEQFF
v_call: TRBV18; j_call: TRBJ2-7; cdr3_aa: CASSLGLAGGDYEQYF
v_call: TRBV10-1; j_call: TRBJ2-5; cdr3_aa: CASSESSRGETQYF
v_call: TRBV9; j_call: TRBJ1-4; cdr3_aa: CASSPIEGREKLFF
v_call: TRBV4-3; j_call: TRBJ1-5; cdr3_aa: CASSKTGEGNQPQHF
v_call: TRBV19; j_call: TRBJ2-7; cdr3_aa: CASSGTETYEQYF
v_call: TRBV27; j_call: TRBJ1-5; cdr3_aa: CASSLQGLWPQHF
v_call: TRBV18; j_call: TRBJ1-6; cdr3_aa: CASSPVRASSYNSPLHF
v_call: TRBV5-6; j_call: TRBJ2-7; cdr3_aa: CASSLSGDRGFEQYF
v_call: TRBV5-1; j_call: TRBJ1-1; cdr3_aa: CASGSTGGRGTEAFF
v_call: TRBV18; j_call: TRBJ1-4; cdr3_aa: CASSPPGQGVNWGEKLFF
v_call: TRBV6-5; j_call: TRBJ2-7; cdr3_aa: CASSYGQLGYEQYF
v_call: TRBV5-1; j_call: TRBJ2-1; cdr3_aa: CASSQQGLAGGPFLDHNEQFF
v_call: TRBV13; j_call: TRBJ1-2; cdr3_aa: CASSLDRDPPYTF
v_call: TRBV6-5; j_call: TRBJ2-7; cdr3_aa: CASSYSEDPYEQYF
v_call: TRBV6-2/TRBV6-3; j_call: TRBJ1-2; cdr3_aa: CASSYGKFGTVSGYTF
v_call: TRBV30; j_call: TRBJ2-3; cdr3_aa: CAWSPSLAKFTDTQYF
v_call: TRBV18; j_call: TRBJ1-2; cdr3_aa: CASSAQGKSGYTF
v_call: TRBV10-3; j_call: TRBJ2-7; cdr3_aa: CAISESAGEQYF
v_call: TRBV19; j_call: TRBJ1-1; cdr3_aa: CASSQEGLNTEAFF
v_call: TRBV7-3; j_call: TRBJ1-2; cdr3_aa: CASSPDSTYGYTF
v_call: TRBV20-1; j_call: TRBJ1-2; cdr3_aa: CSASRQTYGYTF
v_call: TRBV5-4; j_call: TRBJ2-5; cdr3_aa: CASSLPQRKETQYF
v_call: TRBV5-6; j_call: TRBJ1-2; cdr3_aa: CASSYGMVNYGYTF
v_call: TRBV2; j_call: TRBJ2-7; cdr3_aa: CASSETGTAQYF
v_call: TRBV5-8; j_call: TRBJ2-5; cdr3_aa: CASSLGQGWEETQYF
v_call: TRBV14; j_call: TRBJ2-1; cdr3_aa: CASSQDLWGRFGEQFF
v_call: TRBV6-2/TRBV6-3; j_call: TRBJ2-5; cdr3_aa: CASSLQGGIGETQYF
v_call: TRBV27; j_call: TRBJ1-1; cdr3_aa: CATWGGAANTEAFF
v_call: TRBV5-6; j_call: TRBJ2-2; cdr3_aa: CASSPYDRDTGELFF
v_call: TRBV11-3; j_call: TRBJ2-1; cdr3_aa: CASSASDHWGRAGNEQFF
v_call: TRBV7-9; j_call: TRBJ2-1; cdr3_aa: CASSFQAGGPVTEQFF
v_call: TRBV6-5; j_call: TRBJ1-2; cdr3_aa: CASSYDARGGRGYTF
v_call: TRBV7-2; j_call: TRBJ2-7; cdr3_aa: CASSGGLAGGYEQYF
v_call: TRBV5-1; j_call: TRBJ2-7; cdr3_aa: CASSLPPSGSAHEQYF
v_call: TRBV11-1; j_call: TRBJ1-1; cdr3_aa: CASSFQGAGDAEAFF
v_call: TRBV5-8; j_call: TRBJ2-7; cdr3_aa: CASSLEFVIGGQDYEQYF
v_call: TRBV5-1; j_call: TRBJ1-5; cdr3_aa: CASSSGHGDSNQPQHF
v_call: TRBV30; j_call: TRBJ1-5; cdr3_aa: CACDRDPGQPQHF
v_call: TRBV6-5; j_call: TRBJ1-5; cdr3_aa: CASSYSAAANQPQHF
v_call: TRBV15; j_call: TRBJ1-2; cdr3_aa: CATSRVRDRPTYTF
v_call: TRBV27; j_call: TRBJ2-1; cdr3_aa: CASSVLAREYYNEQFF
v_call: TRBV27; j_call: TRBJ1-1; cdr3_aa: CASSPGGLIRGEAFF
v_call: TRBV2; j_call: TRBJ2-5; cdr3_aa: CASQGLERETQYF
v_call: TRBV19; j_call: TRBJ2-5; cdr3_aa: CASSLSGGRETQYF
v_call: TRBV3-1/TRBV3-2; j_call: TRBJ2-7; cdr3_aa: CASSPLAGSSYEQYF
v_call: TRBV27; j_call: TRBJ2-7; cdr3_aa: CASRLRGMDFPYEQYF
v_call: TRBV29-1; j_call: TRBJ2-5; cdr3_aa: CSVGPGQNQETQYF
v_call: TRBV6-5; j_call: TRBJ1-4; cdr3_aa: CASRTTGTSNEKLFF
v_call: TRBV7-9; j_call: TRBJ1-1; cdr3_aa: CASSLSKDTAEAFF
v_call: TRBV7-3; j_call: TRBJ1-3; cdr3_aa: CASRLNDRRNTIYF
v_call: TRBV10-3; j_call: TRBJ1-1; cdr3_aa: CAISALGENTEAFF
v_call: TRBV9; j_call: TRBJ1-5; cdr3_aa: CASSVGGTVNQPQHF
v_call: TRBV9; j_call: TRBJ2-2; cdr3_aa: CASSARDRGLSNTGELFF